This TCR beta chain was sequenced for a study of long-term antiretroviral therapy in people with HIV. Version v3.0 of the immunoSEQ assay ran at survey level. Sequencing of each sample targeted roughly 35,000-55,000 T-cell genomes. Profiled with immunoSEQ multiplex PCR; TCRdb holds only in-frame clones, not every one. The sample yields approximately 28,000 clones, roughly 87% seen once. Trimming cost V 1 base and J 0 bases, with 12 bases left between them. Per the germline V gene, CDR1 is LGHNA and CDR2 is YSLEER. There are 16 residues in the CDR3. This sequence was found in a man in his fifties or sixties with HIV. Sequences were derived from unsorted PBMCs, sampled 2 years after starting antiretroviral therapy. The V call is TRBV4-3, the J call TRBJ1-1; tentative D call: TRBD1 (5 bases). The CDR3 bases are TGCGCCAGCAGCCAAGGGATCCAGGGTATGAACACTGAAGCTTTCTTT. Translating it yields CASSQGIQGMNTEAFF.